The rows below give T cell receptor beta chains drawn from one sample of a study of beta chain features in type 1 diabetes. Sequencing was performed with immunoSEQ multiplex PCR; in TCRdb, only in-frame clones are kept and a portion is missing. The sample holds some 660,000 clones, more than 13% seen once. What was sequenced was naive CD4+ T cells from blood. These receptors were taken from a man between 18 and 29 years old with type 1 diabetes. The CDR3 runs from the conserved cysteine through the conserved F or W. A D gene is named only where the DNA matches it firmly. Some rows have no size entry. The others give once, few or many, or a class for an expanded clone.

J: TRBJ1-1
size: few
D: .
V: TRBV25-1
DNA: TGTGCCAGCAAAGACGGAGGGACTGAAGCTTTCTTT
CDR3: CASKDGGTEAFF

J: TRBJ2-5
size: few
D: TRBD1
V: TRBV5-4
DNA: TGTGCCAGCAGCTTGGGTAGCACAGGGGGTGAGACCCAGTACTTC
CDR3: CASSLGSTGGETQYF

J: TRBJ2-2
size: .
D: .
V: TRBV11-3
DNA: TGTGCCAGCAGCAGCGGGACAGAGAACACCGGGGAGCTGTTTTTT
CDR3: CASSSGTENTGELFF

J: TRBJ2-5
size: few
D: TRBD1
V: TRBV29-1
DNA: TGCAGCGGCCTCGAGGGGGCGATCCAAGAGACCCAGTACTTC
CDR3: CSGLEGAIQETQYF

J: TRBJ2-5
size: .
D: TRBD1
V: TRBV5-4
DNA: TGTGCCAGCAGCTTAGGGACAGGAGACCAAGAGACCCAGTACTTC
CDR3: CASSLGTGDQETQYF

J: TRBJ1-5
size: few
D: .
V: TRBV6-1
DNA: TGTGCCAGCATCGGAGGGGCGGGTCAGCCCCAGCATTTT
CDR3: CASIGGAGQPQHF

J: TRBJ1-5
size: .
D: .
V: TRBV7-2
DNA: TGTGCCAGCAGCCGCGACGGGACGACCGGCAATCAGCCCCAGCATTTT
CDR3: CASSRDGTTGNQPQHF

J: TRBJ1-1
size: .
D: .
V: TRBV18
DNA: TGTGCCAGCTCACCCAGACAGACTTTGGCGAACACTGAAGCTTTCTTT
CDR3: CASSPRQTLANTEAFF

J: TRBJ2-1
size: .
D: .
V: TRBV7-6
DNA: TGTGCCAGCAGCACGGACAGATACAATGAGCAGTTCTTC
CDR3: CASSTDRYNEQFF

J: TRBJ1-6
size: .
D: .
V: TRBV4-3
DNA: TGCGCCAGCAGCCAAGCGGATTCACCCCTCCACTTT
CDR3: CASSQADSPLHF

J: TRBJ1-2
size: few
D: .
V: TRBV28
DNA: TGTGCCAGCAGTTTAACTAGGGGTGACTATGGCTACACCTTC
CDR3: CASSLTRGDYGYTF

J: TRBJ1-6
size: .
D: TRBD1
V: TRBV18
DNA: TGTGCCAGCTCACCGGACAGGGTCTGGACCCTCCACTTT
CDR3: CASSPDRVWTLHF

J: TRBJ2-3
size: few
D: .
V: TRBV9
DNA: TGTGCCAGCAGCGTAGGGACTCCCCGGAATGCAGATACGCAGTATTTT
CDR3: CASSVGTPRNADTQYF

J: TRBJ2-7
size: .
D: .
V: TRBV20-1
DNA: TGCAGTGTGGGATCCTACGAGCAGTACTTC
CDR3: CSVGSYEQYF

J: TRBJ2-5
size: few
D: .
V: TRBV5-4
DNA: TGTGCCAGCAGCCCGGGACAAGAGACCCAGTACTTC
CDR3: CASSPGQETQYF

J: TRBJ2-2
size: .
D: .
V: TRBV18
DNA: TGTGCCAGCTCACTACAGGAAAACACCGGGGAGCTGTTTTTT
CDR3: CASSLQENTGELFF

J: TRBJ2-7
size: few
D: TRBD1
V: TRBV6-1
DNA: TGTGCCAGCAGGGACACAGGGGGCCCCTACGAGCAGTACTTC
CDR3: CASRDTGGPYEQYF

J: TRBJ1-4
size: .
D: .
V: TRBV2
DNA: TGTGCCAGCAAAGGGGAAAAACTGTTTTTT
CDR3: CASKGEKLFF

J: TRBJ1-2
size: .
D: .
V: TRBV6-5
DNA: TGTGCCAGCAGTCCCCGACAGGCTTCCTATGGCTACACCTTC
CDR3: CASSPRQASYGYTF

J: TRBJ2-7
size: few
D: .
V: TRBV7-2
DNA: TGTGCCAGCAGCTGGGGAACGTCCACCTACGAGCAGTACTTC
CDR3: CASSWGTSTYEQYF

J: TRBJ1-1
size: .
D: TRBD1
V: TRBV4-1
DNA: TGCGCCAGCAGCCAAGGGGCGACAGGGCTCCTGTCCGTGAACACTGAAGCTTTCTTT
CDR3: CASSQGATGLLSVNTEAFF

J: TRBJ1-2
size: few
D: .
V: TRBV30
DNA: TGTGCCTGGATAGACAGATACTACACCTTC
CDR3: CAWIDRYYTF

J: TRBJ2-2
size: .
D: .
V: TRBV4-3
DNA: TGCGCCAGCAGCCAGACGACCGGGGAGCTGTTTTTT
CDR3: CASSQTTGELFF

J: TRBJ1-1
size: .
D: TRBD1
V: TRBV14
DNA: TGTGCCAGCAGCCAATCAGGGGGCGGTACTGAAGCTTTCTTT
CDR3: CASSQSGGGTEAFF

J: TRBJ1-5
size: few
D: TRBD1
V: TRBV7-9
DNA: TGTGCCAGCAGCTCCCGGGGACAGGGGAACCAGCCCCAGCATTTT
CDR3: CASSSRGQGNQPQHF

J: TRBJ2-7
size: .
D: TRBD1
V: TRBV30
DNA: TGTGCCTCGGGACAGGAGTCCTACGAGCAGTACTTC
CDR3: CASGQESYEQYF

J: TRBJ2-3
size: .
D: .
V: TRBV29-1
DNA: TGCAGCGTTCGACCCGGGCCGGTAACAGATACGCAGTATTTT
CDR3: CSVRPGPVTDTQYF

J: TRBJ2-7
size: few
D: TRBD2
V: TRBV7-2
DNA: TGTGCCAGCAGCATCCGGGACTACCGCGGAGAGCAGTACTTC
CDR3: CASSIRDYRGEQYF

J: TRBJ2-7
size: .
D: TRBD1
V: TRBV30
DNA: TGTGCCTGGAGTGGCAACAGGGGGCGGGCAGGCGAGCAGTACTTC
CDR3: CAWSGNRGRAGEQYF

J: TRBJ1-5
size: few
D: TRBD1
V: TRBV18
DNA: TGTGCCAGCTTGGGACAGGATAGCAATCAGCCCCAGCATTTT
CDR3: CASLGQDSNQPQHF

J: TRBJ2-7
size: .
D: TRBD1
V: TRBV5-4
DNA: TGTGCCAGCAGTGCCGGGACAGGTGCCTACGAGCAGTACTTC
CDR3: CASSAGTGAYEQYF

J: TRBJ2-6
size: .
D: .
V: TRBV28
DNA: TGTGCCAGCAATCATATTGCGGGGGCCAACGTCCTGACTTTC
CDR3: CASNHIAGANVLTF

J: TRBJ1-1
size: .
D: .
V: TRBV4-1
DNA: TGCGCCAGCAGCCAAGTGGCGAACACTGAAGCTTTCTTT
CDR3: CASSQVANTEAFF

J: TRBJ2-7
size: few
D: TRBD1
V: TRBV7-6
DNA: TGTGCCAGCAGCCCAGGGACAGGGGGCTTCACCTACGAGCAGTACTTC
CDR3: CASSPGTGGFTYEQYF

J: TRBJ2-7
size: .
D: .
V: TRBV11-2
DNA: TGTGCCAGCAGCTCCCGTGGGAATCGGTACTTC
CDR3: CASSSRGNRYF

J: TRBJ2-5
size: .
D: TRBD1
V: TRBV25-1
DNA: TGTGCCAGCAGTGATTCCCTGCTGACAGGGGTAGAGACCCAGTACTTC
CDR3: CASSDSLLTGVETQYF

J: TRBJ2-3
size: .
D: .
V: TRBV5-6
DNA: TGTGCCAGCAGCCAGCCGCCATCAGATACGCAGTATTTT
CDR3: CASSQPPSDTQYF

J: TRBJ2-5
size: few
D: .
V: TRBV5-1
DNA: TGCGCCAGCAGCTTGGCCGCGACAGGCGGGGAGACCCAGTACTTC
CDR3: CASSLAATGGETQYF

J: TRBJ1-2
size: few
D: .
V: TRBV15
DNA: TGTGCCACCAGCAGCACGCCAAAAGGGCCTTTAGATGGCTACACCTTC
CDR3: CATSSTPKGPLDGYTF

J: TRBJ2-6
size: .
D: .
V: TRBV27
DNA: TGTGCCAGCAGTCTATCTCCGGGAGTCCGCTCTGGGGCCAACGTCCTGACTTTC
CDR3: CASSLSPGVRSGANVLTF

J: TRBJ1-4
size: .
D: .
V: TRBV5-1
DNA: TGCGCCAGTGGACCGGGACGCCCGGGGGGACTGTTTTTT
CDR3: CASGPGRPGGLFF

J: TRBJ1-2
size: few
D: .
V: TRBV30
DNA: TGTGCCTTAGACTGGGATGGCTACACCTTC
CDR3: CALDWDGYTF

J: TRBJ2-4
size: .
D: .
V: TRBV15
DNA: TGTGCCACCAGCAGAGCAATCTCGGAAAACATTCAGTACTTC
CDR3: CATSRAISENIQYF

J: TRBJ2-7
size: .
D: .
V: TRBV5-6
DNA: TGTGCCAGCAGCTTGAGGTTTTTCGAGCAGTACTTC
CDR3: CASSLRFFEQYF

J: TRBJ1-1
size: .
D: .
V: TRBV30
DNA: TGTGCCTGGGCCGATCCAAGGGCCGGGATGAACACTGAAGCTTTCTTT
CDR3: CAWADPRAGMNTEAFF

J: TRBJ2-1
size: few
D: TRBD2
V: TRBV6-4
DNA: TGTGCCGGCTCAATAGCGGGAACGTACTACAATGAGCAGTTCTTC
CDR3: CAGSIAGTYYNEQFF

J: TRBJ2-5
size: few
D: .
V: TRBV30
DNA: TGTGCCTGGAGTGTACGAATGGGCAGGGGACGAAGGGCCCAGTACTTC
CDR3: CAWSVRMGRGRRAQYF

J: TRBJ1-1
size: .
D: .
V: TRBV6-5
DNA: TGTGCCAGCAGTTACACACAGGGCCCAACTGAAGCTTTCTTT
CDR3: CASSYTQGPTEAFF

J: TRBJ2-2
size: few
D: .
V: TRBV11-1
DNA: TGTGCCAGCAGCTACCAGGGGGGCGGGGAGCTGTTTTTT
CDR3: CASSYQGGGELFF

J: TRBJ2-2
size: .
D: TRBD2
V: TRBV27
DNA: TGTGCCACCCGGACTAGCGGGGGTTCGGTCACCGGGGAGCTGTTTTTT
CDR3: CATRTSGGSVTGELFF

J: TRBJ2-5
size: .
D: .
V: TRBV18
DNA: TGTGCCAGCTCACCCGGGGAACTGGAGACCCAGTACTTC
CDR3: CASSPGELETQYF

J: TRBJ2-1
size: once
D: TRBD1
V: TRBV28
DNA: TGTGCCAGCAGCCACGCGGGGACAGGGCCCAATGAGCAGTTCTTC
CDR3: CASSHAGTGPNEQFF

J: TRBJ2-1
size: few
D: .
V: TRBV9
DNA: TGTGCCAGCAGCGCTAGGTCATCTCGGGAGCAGTTCTTC
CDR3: CASSARSSREQFF